The clone carrying this T cell receptor (beta chain) was seen more than once but under ten times. Its antigen is unknown. The sample comes from a study of blood T cells in healthy people across ages. A second PCR of 7 to 11 cycles used a sample-barcoded 5' primer and a J-beta primer mix. MiXCR, run by TCRdb on the 5' RACE reads, gives a single entry per CDR3 protein. The table lists roughly 900,000 distinct CDR3 sequences, 29% of them singletons. V dropped 5 bases and J dropped 4; count of bases not matched to a gene: 8. Germline values: CDR1 MNHEY, CDR2 SVGEGT. The CDR3 spans 15 residues. Notes on the study in general: Calculation of diversity from one million T cells yielded estimates considered to be underestimates.

Material for sequencing was blood. This sequence was found in a woman over 75 in good health. The rearrangement uses TRBV6-2 or TRBV6-3 and TRBJ1-1, with 9 positions matching TRBD1. The DNA for the CDR3 is TGTGCCAGCAGTGTTGGGGGACAGGGACGCACTGAAGCTTTCTTT. Its protein product is CASSVGGQGRTEAFF.